This TCR beta chain originates from a study of beta chain features in type 1 diabetes. Study conclusions and caveats: Among patients with Type 1 diabetes, TCRB CDR3s were moderately but significantly shorter in every one of the four CD4+ subsets. More deletions and fewer insertions at VDJ junctions were seen in type 1 diabetes patients.

The study reverse transcribed the entire isolated RNA, so it sequenced expressed TCRB transcripts. The protocol was immunoSEQ multiplex PCR, while the TCRdb copy is restricted to in-frame clones and leaves out a portion. In the table there are about 170,000 clones, about 7.9% of which are singletons. Turning to this clone: Its antigen is still unknown.

CDR3 length: 16 residues. Looked up from germline, CDR1 is MDHEN and CDR2 is SYDVKM. The V segment lost 1 base and the J segment 4 bases; nucleotides outside the gene matches: 4. The specimen sequenced was central memory CD4+ T cells from blood. V gene TRBV28 combines with J gene TRBJ2-3, with TRBD2 matching 11 bases. The TCR sequence derives from a man between 18 and 29 years old with type 1 diabetes. The CDR3 coding sequence is TGTGCCAGCAGTTTATTAGCGGGGGGGGAGGCAGATACGCAGTATTTT. Protein sequence: CASSLLAGGEADTQYF.